The present TCR beta chain was sequenced within a study of tumor and adjacent non-tumor tissue in lung cancer. The overall study: Each sample yielded around 4.2 million productive TCRbeta reads on average.

About this clonotype: Its antigen is not known.

Study-wide findings and caveats: Normal lung showed higher cumulative top 100 clone frequency than tumor. Higher tumor TCR diversity was associated with shorter survival.

Trimming left V 3 bases short and J 2 bases short, with 3 bases between. Germline assignment: CDR1 KGHDR and CDR2 SFDVKD. The CDR3 length is 12 residues. A modified ARM-PCR protocol with three rounds of nested PCR amplified TCRbeta. TCRdb re-analysed the multiplex PCR reads in MiXCR, keeping a single row per CDR3 protein. The sample has approximately 120,000 distinct CDR3 sequences, roughly 74% seen once. This sample's RNA came from whole unsorted tissue. This TCR was sampled from a woman aged 60-75 years with non-small cell lung cancer. This chain uses TRBV24-1 with TRBJ1-2; no reliable D call. The sequencing sample was made of lung tumor tissue. The CDR3 sequence: CATSDDNYGYTF. CDR3 bases: TGTGCCACCAGTGATGACAACTATGGCTACACCTTC.